These 12 T cell receptor beta chains came from one sample sequenced in a study of cytomegalovirus exposure and HLA in healthy donors. Use of 60 Vbeta and 13 Jbeta primers characterized the PCR. Data came from immunoSEQ multiplex PCR; TCRdb stores just in-frame clones and leaves some out. Among about 160,000 clones listed, approximately 75% were seen once. The sequencing sample was made of PBMCs. Receptors originate from a man in his thirties or forties in good health and CMV-seropositive.

This rearrangement joins TRBV29-1 to TRBJ1-2, with D possibly matching TRBD1 (6 bases). Germline V gene data show CDR1 as SQVTM and CDR2 as ANQGSEA. CDR3 length: 11 amino acids. V dropped 7 bases and J dropped 6 bases, with 12 bases sitting between them. This chain's CDR3 is CSGDQGNGYTF. The CDR3 DNA reads as TGCAGCGGAGACCAGGGGAATGGCTACACCTTC. Full variable domain (missing parts from reference TRBV29-1 and TRBJ1-2): SAVISQKPSRDICQRGTSLTIQCQVDSQVTMMFWYRQQPGQSLTLIATANQGSEATYESGFVIDKFPISRPNLTFSTLTVSNMSPEDSSIYLCSGDQGNGYTFGSGTRLTVV.

The chain has TRBV6-6 and TRBJ1-2; D is uncertain. Germline values: CDR1 MNHNY, CDR2 SVGAGI (reference sequence). The CDR3 sequence is 14 residues long. Deletions cut 2 bases from V and 5 bases from J, with 12 bases between. CDR3 protein: CASSYLDLIYGYTF. CDR3 coding DNA: TGTGCCAGCAGTTACCTGGACTTAATTTATGGCTACACCTTC.

The chain combines TRBV6-5 with TRBJ2-7, with a tentative D call TRBD2 (6 bases). The CDR3 runs 16 residues. CDR1 and CDR2 from the germline V gene are MNHEY and SVGAGI. Trimming left V 0 bases short and J 0 bases short, with 12 bases between. CDR3 in DNA: TGTGCCAGCAGTTACTCGTGGAGGGCGAGCTCCTACGAGCAGTACTTC. This encodes CASSYSWRASSYEQYF.

This rearrangement joins TRBV28 to TRBJ1-4; D may be TRBD1 (5 bases). The CDR3 extends over 15 amino acids. V was pared by 2 bases and J by 6 bases, with 13 bases between. Germline loops: CDR1 MDHEN, CDR2 SYDVKM. For the CDR3, the DNA is TGTGCCAGCAGTTTACGGACCCCGGGGGATGAAAAACTGTTTTTT. Its protein product is CASSLRTPGDEKLFF.

This clone was seen once. The chain links TRBV4-3 to TRBJ2-7; 9 bases fit TRBD2. This CDR3 region has 19 residues. Germline CDR1 LGHNA, CDR2 YSLEER. The trim removed 0 bases at V and 2 bases at J, leaving 14 bases unmatched. CDR3 residues: CASSQDLAGAEHYTYEQYF. The CDR3 nucleotides read TGCGCCAGCAGCCAAGATTTAGCGGGGGCCGAACATTATACCTACGAGCAGTACTTC.

In its sample, this clone was seen a few times. V gene TRBV9 combines with J gene TRBJ2-1; D is possibly TRBD2 (5 bases). This CDR3 has 16 amino acids. Trimming removed 3 bases at V and 8 bases at J, with 21 bases between. Germline values: CDR1 SGDLS, CDR2 YYNGEE. The CDR3 coding sequence is TGTGCCAGCAGCGATCCCCAGGACTCGCCCGTTGATGAGCAGTTCTTC. It yields the protein CASSDPQDSPVDEQFF.

The chain uses TRBV7-9 and TRBJ2-5; 8 bases match TRBD2. CDR1 is SEHNR and CDR2 is FQNEAQ in the germline V gene (reference sequence). The CDR3 length is 14 residues. V was clipped by 5 bases and J by 4 bases; unmatched bases: 6. The CDR3 coding sequence is TGTGCCAGCAGCCTCCGGGGGGGCCGAGAGACCCAGTACTTC. Translating it yields CASSLRGGRETQYF.

This rearrangement joins TRBV5-1 to TRBJ2-7; TRBD1 matches 8 bases. This CDR3 has 15 residues. J lost 2 bases, V lost 3 bases, and 7 bases had no gene match. Per germline, CDR1 SGHRS and CDR2 YFSETQ. The CDR3 region has the DNA TGCGCCAGCAGCTCGAAACAGGGGGATCCCTACGAGCAGTACTTC. Translating it yields CASSSKQGDPYEQYF.

The genes are TRBV4-1 and TRBJ1-1; D is possibly TRBD1 (6 bases). The CDR3 is 14 residues long. CDR1 is MGHRA and CDR2 is YSYEKL in the germline V gene. Trimming left V 4 bases short and J 1 base short, with 10 bases between. The CDR3 sequence: CASSRGTPNTEAFF. The CDR3 DNA sequence: TGCGCCAGCAGCCGAGGGACACCGAACACTGAAGCTTTCTTT.

This chain uses TRBV11-2 with TRBJ2-7, with 10 bases matching TRBD2. The junction had 6 bases not matched to a gene; V was cut back by 5 bases and J by 2 bases. Germline assignment: CDR1 SGHAT and CDR2 FQNNGV. This CDR3 has 15 residues. In DNA form, the CDR3 reads TGTGCCAGCAGCATTAGCCTAGCGGGGGCCTACGAGCAGTACTTC. Translated, it gives CASSISLAGAYEQYF.

A few counts support this clone. The chain combines TRBV29-1 with TRBJ1-6, with 8 positions matching TRBD1. V was clipped by 2 bases and J by 7 bases; unmatched bases: 1. Germline CDR1 reads SQVTM; CDR2 reads ANQGSEA. CDR3 length equals 13 residues. The CDR3 loop is CSVETGGNSPLHF. CDR3 sequence (DNA): TGCAGCGTTGAAACAGGGGGAAATTCACCCCTCCACTTT.

The chain links TRBV6-6 to TRBJ1-2; tentative D call: TRBD1 (5 bases). The CDR3 sequence is 13 residues long. From germline, CDR1 is MNHNY and CDR2 SVGAGI (reference sequence). The ends were cut back, 5 bases at V and 3 bases at J, with 10 bases in the middle. The CDR3 DNA reads TGTGCCAGCAGTCCAGGGCTAGACTATGGCTACACCTTC. Translation: CASSPGLDYGYTF.